Shown below are 22 T cell receptor beta chains from a single sample sequenced in a study of T cell responses to AZD1222 COVID-19 vaccine. The protocol was immunoSEQ multiplex PCR, while the TCRdb copy is restricted to in-frame clones and leaves out a portion. The table lists some 150,000 clones, roughly 87% of them singletons. The sample here was peripheral blood, taken 28 days after the second AZD1222 dose. Source of these receptors: an adult who received the AZD1222 COVID-19 vaccine.

The chain links TRBV5-4 to TRBJ1-3; D gene ambiguous. Germline V CDR1 and CDR2: SGHNT, YYREEE (reference sequence). The CDR3 runs 16 residues. The ends were cut back, 0 bases at V and 0 bases at J, with 10 bases in the middle. CDR3 loop: CASSLGDPHSGNTIYF. The CDR3 DNA sequence: TGTGCCAGCAGCTTGGGTGACCCACACTCTGGAAACACCATATATTTT.

This chain uses TRBV18 with TRBJ1-5; weak D call: TRBD1 (5 bases). Per germline, CDR1 KGHSH and CDR2 LQKENI. The V end was cut by 5 bases, the J end by 5 bases, with 10 bases between. The CDR3 sequence is 13 residues long. The DNA of the CDR3 is TGTGCCAGCTCATCGGGGCTGGATCAGCCCCAGCATTTT. Its translation: CASSSGLDQPQHF.

The genes are TRBV9 and TRBJ2-2; D not certain. The CDR3 contains 13 residues. The germline V and J ends were trimmed by 1 base and 4 bases, with 5 bases remaining between them. From germline, CDR1 is SGDLS and CDR2 YYNGEE. The CDR3 region is CASSVRSTGELFF. As DNA, the CDR3 is TGTGCCAGCAGCGTACGGTCCACCGGGGAGCTGTTTTTT.

This sequence joins TRBV5-5 and TRBJ1-3; D might be TRBD1 (5 bases). CDR1 and CDR2 (germline): SGHKS, YYEKEE (reference sequence). The ends were cut back, 4 bases at V and 0 bases at J, with 11 bases in the middle. This CDR3 has 15 amino acids. The CDR3: CASSNTGFSGNTIYF. DNA of the CDR3: TGTGCCAGCAGCAATACAGGTTTCTCTGGAAACACCATATATTTT.

The chain links TRBV7-9 to TRBJ2-1, with 10 positions matching TRBD2. CDR1 SEHNR and CDR2 FQNEAQ come from the germline V gene (reference sequence). CDR3 size: 13 residues. V was clipped by 6 bases and J by 9 bases; unmatched bases: 5. The CDR3 is CASRSTSGTEQFF. In nucleotides, the CDR3 is TGTGCCAGCAGGTCCACTAGCGGGACTGAGCAGTTCTTC.

The V and J genes are TRBV2 and TRBJ2-7, with 11 bases that match TRBD1. This CDR3 has 15 residues. The germline V gene has CDR1 SNHLY and CDR2 FYNNEI. Germline trimming cut 7 bases from V and 1 base from J; bases unmatched to any gene: 6. The CDR3 DNA sequence: TGTGCCAGCAAAAGGGGGACAGGGGGTTCCTACGAGCAGTACTTC. This gives the protein CASKRGTGGSYEQYF.

The rearrangement uses TRBV5-6 and TRBJ1-2, with 7 bases lining up with TRBD1. Per the germline V gene, CDR1 is SGHDT and CDR2 is YYEEEE. The V gene end was trimmed by 2 bases and the J gene end by 5 bases; junction bases not matched to a gene: 3. The CDR3 consists of 13 residues. The CDR3 DNA is TGTGCCAGCAGCTTAGGGGGCGAGTATGGCTACACCTTC. Protein product: CASSLGGEYGYTF. The full variable domain, completed using reference TRBV5-6 and TRBJ1-2, is DAGVTQSPTHLIKTRGQQVTLRCSPKSGHDTVSWYQQALGQGPQFIFQYYEEEERQRGNFPDRFSGHQFPNYSSELNVNALLLGDSALYLCASSLGGEYGYTFGSGTRLTVV.

The V call is TRBV27, the J call TRBJ1-1, with D perhaps TRBD1 (5 bases). V was clipped by 8 bases and J by 3 bases, with 16 bases between them. The CDR3 runs to 14 residues. Germline values: CDR1 MNHEY, CDR2 SMNVEV (reference sequence). The CDR3 nucleotides read TGTGCCAGCTCTTTCCGGGACTTGTACACTGAAGCTTTCTTT. This gives the protein CASSFRDLYTEAFF.

The chain recombines TRBV19 with TRBJ2-3, with D perhaps TRBD2 (6 bases). Trimming stripped 6 bases from V and 1 base from J, with 8 bases between. The CDR3 sequence is 13 residues long. The germline CDR1 and CDR2 sequences are LNHDA and SQIVND (reference sequence). DNA for the CDR3: TGTGCCAGTAGCGCGGGGCGCACAGATACGCAGTATTTT. Translating gives CASSAGRTDTQYF.

The J gene is TRBJ1-2, the V gene TRBV11-2; maybe TRBD1 (5 bases). The germline V gene has CDR1 SGHAT and CDR2 FQNNGV. Deletions cut 6 bases from V and 3 bases from J, with 14 bases between. This CDR3 has 14 residues. The CDR3 DNA is TGTGCCAGCAGAAGGGGAGGGAGAGACTATGGCTACACCTTC. Amino acid sequence: CASRRGGRDYGYTF.

The rearrangement uses TRBV18 and TRBJ1-5, with a tentative D call TRBD1 (5 bases). The germline V gene has CDR1 KGHSH and CDR2 LQKENI. This CDR3 has 14 amino acids. Between the trimmed V and J ends, which lost 1 base and 3 bases, there was a span of 7 bases. CDR3 sequence: CASSPQGINQPQHF. In DNA, the CDR3 is TGTGCCAGCTCACCACAGGGGATCAATCAGCCCCAGCATTTT.

This clone was recorded a few times. The J gene is TRBJ2-2, the V gene TRBV7-9; D gene ambiguous. The CDR3 spans 13 residues. Germline CDR1 and CDR2: SEHNR and FQNEAQ (reference sequence). V was pared by 5 bases and J by 7 bases, with 11 bases between. CDR3 nucleotide sequence: TGTGCCAGCAGCCCGACTTTCTTCGGGGAGCTGTTTTTT. Translation gives CASSPTFFGELFF.

This rearrangement joins TRBV28 to TRBJ2-7; D is undetermined. CDR3 length equals 14 residues. Germline V gives CDR1 MDHEN, CDR2 SYDVKM. Trimming took 5 bases from V and 3 from J, leaving 14 bases between them. CDR3 DNA: TGTGCCAGCAGTCAAGACACCATTAGCTACGAGCAGTACTTC. Translating gives CASSQDTISYEQYF.

This rearrangement joins TRBV6-1 to TRBJ1-2; D is unresolved. Trimming took 1 base from V and 7 from J, leaving 7 bases between them. Germline assignment: CDR1 MNHNS and CDR2 SASEGT. The CDR3 is 12 amino acids. In DNA form, the CDR3 reads TGTGCCAGCAGTGAAGAAGGGTTTGGCTACACCTTC. Protein product: CASSEEGFGYTF.

The CDR3 sequence: CASSLGQPRSLRKNIQYF. In nucleotides, the CDR3 is TGTGCCAGTAGTTTGGGACAGCCCCGTTCGCTGCGCAAAAACATTCAGTACTTC. J is TRBJ2-4 and V is TRBV19; 7 nucleotides match TRBD1. The length of the CDR3 is 18 residues. CDR1 and CDR2 from the germline V gene are LNHDA and SQIVND (reference sequence). V trimming: 5 bases; J trimming: 3 bases; junction bases outside the gene matches: 16.

This chain joins TRBV29-1 and TRBJ1-1, with a possible D match to TRBD1 (5 bases). Germline V CDR1 and CDR2: SQVTM, ANQGSEA. The V end lost 3 bases, the J end lost 1 base, and 6 bases lay between the germline ends. The CDR3 spans 12 residues. The CDR3 nucleotides read TGCAGCGTTGACGGGGGGAACACTGAAGCTTTCTTT. Amino acids: CSVDGGNTEAFF.

The gene calls are TRBV11-3 and TRBJ1-6; D perhaps matches TRBD1 (5 bases). Trimming took 7 bases from V and 9 from J, leaving 28 bases between them. Looked up from germline, CDR1 is SGHNT and CDR2 is YENEEA. There are 18 residues in the CDR3. CDR3 bases: TGTGCCAGCACCAAATCAAAGGGGAGGGGAATGTATGGTTCACCCCTCCACTTT. Translating gives CASTKSKGRGMYGSPLHF.

The V gene is TRBV6-5, the J gene TRBJ2-3, with unresolved D. The CDR3 is 15 residues long. Per the germline V gene, CDR1 is MNHEY and CDR2 is SVGAGI. V was clipped by 0 bases and J by 2 bases, with 9 bases between them. CDR3 sequence reads: CASSYSTGFTDTQYF. CDR3 nucleotides: TGTGCCAGCAGTTACTCGACCGGGTTCACAGATACGCAGTATTTT.

The rearrangement uses TRBV19 and TRBJ1-6; D remains ambiguous. The ends were cut back, 1 base at V and 0 bases at J, with 10 bases in the middle. Germline CDR1 is LNHDA and CDR2 is SQIVND (reference sequence). CDR3 length: 17 residues. The CDR3 reads CASSIGTSSSYNSPLHF. The DNA of the CDR3 is TGTGCCAGTAGTATAGGGACTTCGAGCTCCTATAATTCACCCCTCCACTTT.

The V and J genes are TRBV6-6 and TRBJ1-2; 10 bases match TRBD1. Per the germline V gene, CDR1 is MNHNY and CDR2 is SVGAGI (reference sequence). The V gene end was trimmed by 0 bases and the J gene end by 8 bases; junction bases not matched to a gene: 9. The CDR3 totals 16 residues. The CDR3 DNA is TGTGCCAGCAGTTACTCCACCGTGACAGGGGGCCGAGGCTACACCTTC. As protein: CASSYSTVTGGRGYTF.

This sequence joins TRBV10-2 and TRBJ2-1; 10 nucleotides match TRBD2. This CDR3 is 15 amino acids long. V lost 3 bases to trimming and J lost 4 bases; unmatched junction nucleotides: 3. Per the germline V gene, CDR1 is WSHSY and CDR2 is SAAADI. The CDR3 protein is CASSDTSGIYNEQFF. CDR3 DNA sequence: TGCGCCAGCAGTGATACTAGCGGGATTTACAATGAGCAGTTCTTC.

The chain is built from TRBV5-1 and TRBJ2-1; D might be TRBD1 (6 bases). V lost 10 bases to trimming and J lost 9 bases, with 17 bases between them. CDR1 SGHRS and CDR2 YFSETQ come from the germline V gene. The CDR3 consists of 12 residues. DNA of the CDR3: TGCGCCTCCAGGGCAGGGGAGACTGAGCAGTTCTTC. Translation: CASRAGETEQFF.